Detailed here is one TCR beta chain. Use of 60 Vbeta and 13 Jbeta primers characterized the PCR. The method was immunoSEQ multiplex PCR; TCRdb's version includes in-frame clones alone and lacks a portion of them. This repertoire includes about 130,000 clones. This specimen comes from a study of cytomegalovirus exposure and HLA in healthy donors. The V gene's germline CDR1 is SGHKS and CDR2 YYEKEE (reference sequence). This CDR3 is built from 16 residues. Trimming stripped 0 bases from V and 4 bases from J, with 14 bases between. This receptor was identified in a woman aged 40 to 50 in good health and CMV-seronegative. The sequenced material came from PBMCs. V and J are TRBV5-5 and TRBJ1-3; no clear D gene. CDR3 sequence (DNA): TGTGCCAGCAGCTTGGATCCCGCGGGGTCCGGAAACACCATATATTTT. Translating gives CASSLDPAGSGNTIYF.